This TCR beta chain was sequenced for a study of T-cell reconstitution after alpha-beta-depleted transplantation in children. Germline loops: CDR1 SEHNR, CDR2 FQNEAQ (reference sequence). There are 15 residues in the CDR3. The trim removed 5 bases at V and 1 base at J, leaving 7 bases unmatched. Unique molecular identifiers tagged the TCRbeta library. TCRdb processed the PCR reads anew with MiXCR; each CDR3 protein has one entry. The data contain under 300,000 distinct CDR3 sequences, about 9.6% of them seen just once; the ten biggest clones take up over 4.5%. V is TRBV7-9 and J is TRBJ2-5, with 7 bases aligning to TRBD1. Sequenced here: PBMCs from the stem cell graft donor, sampled from the stem cell graft. The clonotype was recovered from a human donor who donated a stem cell graft to a child with SCID. The CDR3 reads CASSTRDRLQETQYF. The CDR3 DNA is TGTGCCAGCAGCACACGGGACAGACTCCAAGAGACCCAGTACTTC.